The TCR beta chain described here comes from a study of blood T cell repertoires in COVID-19 (dated by TCRdb to 2020 to 2022). With respect to the entire study: Samples from collaborators originated in the United States, Italy and Spain and spanned both the acute and convalescent phases of COVID-19. The material from the prospective study consisted of cDNA or gDNA derived from T cells, B-cell-depleted T cells, or PBMCs. Subjects who had been exposed to COVID-19, were actively infected with it, or had recovered from it provided the deeply sampled blood TCRbeta repertoires that made up the dataset. The repertoires were released in a freely available public database meant as a resource for research on the immune response to SARS-CoV-2. Samples were obtained from the ongoing ImmuneRACE study (first 160 participants) and from 1,000 to 1,500 subjects provided by 6 global collaborators. Sample metadata almost always included a de-identified subject ID, COVID-19 status, age in years and sex. HLA class I and class II types, where available, came from metadata supplied by the sample provider rather than from assay-based typing. Findings and caveats that apply to the study as a whole: The quantity of clinical and demographic metadata differed by source and by participant and was supplied without curation.

TCRbeta CDR3 regions were amplified from genomic DNA using the immunoSEQ Assay, a bias-controlled multiplex PCR. For the original study's pipeline: Nucleated cell counts per sample were estimated from amplification of reference gene primers within the assay. To quantify the absolute abundance of each unique TCRbeta CDR3 rearrangement, sequence reads were collapsed and filtered. Productive Simpson clonality was computed per sample as the square root of Simpson's diversity index over productive rearrangements. TCRdb took this table from immuneACCESS and kept in-frame rearrangements with V and J called. Such tables lack part of the clones; where checked against another copy, unresolved V genes explain under half of the gap, and the rest is unexplained. That table is the source of V, J and clone size, and D and trimming were worked out from the DNA. The sample table lists 200,000 to 250,000 clones, around 89% of them with a count of one. Around 3.2% of the sample rests with the top ten.

Participants in the prospective study were enrolled through a virtual design, were aged roughly 18 to 95 years, and lived in roughly 26 United States geographic areas. Cohort assignment in the prospective study relied on participant-reported clinical history from a screening survey and a study questionnaire. In the prospective study, whole blood, serum and a nasopharyngeal or oropharyngeal swab were collected from each participant by mobile phlebotomists. Prospective study participants could optionally give additional blood draws and questionnaires over an approximately two-month period. Prospective study blood samples were shipped either frozen or at room temperature before DNA extraction. Reading the germline V gene (reference sequence) gives CDR1 MNHEY and CDR2 SMNVEV. V and J are trimmed by 5 bases and 0 bases, and the gene matches miss 2 bases of the junction. The CDR3, cysteine through phenylalanine, is 14 amino acids long. The kept DNA is CDR3 alone, 42 bases in frame from the first base.

Turning to this clone: Its antigen is unknown. Base qualities are not recorded, but no much larger clone differs from it by a single base.

Source material: PBMCs or T cells enriched from blood (not recorded which). This sequence originates from a woman younger than 35 in a cohort exposed to, infected with or recovered from COVID-19 (not recorded which). The sequence links TRBV27 to TRBJ2-5, with 8 bases aligning to TRBD2. In nucleotides, the sequence is TGTGCCAGCAGTCTGACTAGCGACCAAGAGACCCAGTACTTC. Its product reads: CASSLTSDQETQYF.